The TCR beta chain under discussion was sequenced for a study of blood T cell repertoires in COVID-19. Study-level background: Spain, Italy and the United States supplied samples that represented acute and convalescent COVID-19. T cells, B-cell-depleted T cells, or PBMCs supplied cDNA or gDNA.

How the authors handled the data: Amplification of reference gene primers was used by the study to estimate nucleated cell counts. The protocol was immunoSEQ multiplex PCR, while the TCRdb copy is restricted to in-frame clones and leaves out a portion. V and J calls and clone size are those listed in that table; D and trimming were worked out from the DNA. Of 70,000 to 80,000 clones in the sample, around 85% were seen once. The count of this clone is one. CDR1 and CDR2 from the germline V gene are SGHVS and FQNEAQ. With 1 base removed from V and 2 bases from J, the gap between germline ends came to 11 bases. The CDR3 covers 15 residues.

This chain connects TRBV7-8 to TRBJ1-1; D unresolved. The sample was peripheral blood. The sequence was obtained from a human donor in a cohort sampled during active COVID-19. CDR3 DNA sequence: TGTGCCAGCAGCTTAGTCTCTGACTCTAACACTGAAGCTTTCTTT. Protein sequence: CASSLVSDSNTEAFF.